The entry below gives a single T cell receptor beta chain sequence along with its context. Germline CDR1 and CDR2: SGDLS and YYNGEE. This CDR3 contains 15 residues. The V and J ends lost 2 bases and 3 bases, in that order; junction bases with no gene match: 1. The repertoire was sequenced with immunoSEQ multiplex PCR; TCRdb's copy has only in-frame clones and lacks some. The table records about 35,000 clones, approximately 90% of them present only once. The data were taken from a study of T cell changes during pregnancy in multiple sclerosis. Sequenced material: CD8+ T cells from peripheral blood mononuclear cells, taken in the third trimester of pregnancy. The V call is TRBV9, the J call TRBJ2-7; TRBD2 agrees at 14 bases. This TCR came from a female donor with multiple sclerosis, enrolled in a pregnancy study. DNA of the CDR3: TGTGCCAGCAGCGTTGGACTAGCGGGGGGCTACGAGCAGTACTTC. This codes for CASSVGLAGGYEQYF.